The entry below gives a single TCR beta chain sequence along with its context. Per the original methods: Reference gene primers were amplified, and this amplification served to estimate nucleated cell counts. TCRdb's table, derived via immunoSEQ multiplex PCR, lists solely in-frame clones and lacks some. The V and J calls and clone size are taken from that table; D and trimming were inferred from the DNA. Of about 130,000 clones listed, about 91% were seen once; the top ten hold about 9.3%. This entry comes from a study of blood T cell repertoires in COVID-19. Across the study: Samples taken during acute and convalescent COVID-19 were collected in the United States, Italy and Spain.

The source is a man aged 50 or older with acute or convalescent COVID-19. Specimen: peripheral blood.

The CDR3 is CASRRGGDLSYEQYF. In DNA, the CDR3 is TGCGCCAGCAGACGCGGGGGGGACTTGTCCTACGAGCAGTACTTC. The V call is TRBV4-1, the J call TRBJ2-7, with 9 bases identical to TRBD2. Germline loops: CDR1 MGHRA, CDR2 YSYEKL. The CDR3 covers 15 residues. Unmatched junction bases numbered 7, after V lost 6 bases and J lost 1 base.